This T cell receptor (delta chain) was retrieved from a study of γδ T cells in repeated Plasmodium falciparum infection. Overall study context: Sampling occurred at baseline, pre-infection for selected infections, and 21 days post-infection. Study-wide findings and caveats: Waves of new clonotype selection appeared after repeated controlled infections in Vdelta2-negative, largely Vdelta1+, gammadelta T cells. One small rural Malian village, predominantly a single ethnic group, supplied the cohort.

Flow sorting of PBMC yielded separate Vgamma9/Vdelta2+ and Vdelta2-negative gammadelta T cell populations for bulk repertoire analysis. Sequencing covered both gamma and delta TCR chains per sample. TCRdb repeated clone calling on the multiplex PCR reads with CATT. The profile shows about 48,000 delta-chain clones, less than 2% of them singletons. CDR1 and CDR2 from the germline V gene are GEAIGNYY and EKD. The length of the CDR3 is 16 residues. In its sample, this clone was seen a few times. The antigen remains undetermined. What was sequenced was gamma-delta T cells from blood. The TCR comes from a pool of human donors (malaria-infected and uninfected, not separated). There is no J gene call, but TRDV2 is given as the V gene; the table names TRDD3, a call not compared with the DNA. This chain's CDR3 is CACDTLAGGYLDKLTF. DNA for the CDR3: TGTGCCTGTGACACCTTAGCTGGGGGATACCTGGATAAACTCACCTTT.